This TCR beta chain came from a study of identifying expanded T cells in peripheral blood (dated by TCRdb to between 2018 and 2021). With regard to the full study: Technical replicates were generated by sequencing separate aliquots of the same genomic DNA pool, with four replicates compared pairwise. Points the paper makes about the study in general: Across all healthy-donor time intervals, the beta-binomial model significantly cut both the number of clones called differentially abundant and the false-positive rate. Between technical replicates the binomial model flagged 1 to 1.5 differentially abundant clones, whereas over about 2 weeks the binomial model flagged about 15 and over approximately 4 weeks around 18. For all healthy donors, the variance in clone template counts between roughly 2-week samples rose significantly as total template count increased. The authors expected that over much longer intervals, such as months to years, biological variance in healthy repertoires might increase even further.

There are 14 amino acids in the CDR3, from cysteine to phenylalanine inclusive. Only the CDR3 DNA stays, 42 bases, in frame from base 1. Cut back by 6 bases and 8 bases, the V and J ends lie 22 bases apart. Sequences SQVTM (CDR1) and ANQGSEA (CDR2) are obtained from the germline V gene. Note on this clone: The antigen it recognizes is unknown. No quality values exist for individual bases; no much larger clone is one base distant.

During the collection period, no immune events, such as infections, were documented for the healthy donors. Blood repertoires from healthy donors were used as a training cohort for calibrating time-dependent variance in a beta-binomial model of differential abundance of T-cell clones. The training cohort included about ten healthy donors, of whom 3 were female and 7 were male. Donor ages ranged from about 29 to 70 years, with an average of roughly 47 years. Whole blood from each healthy donor was obtained from a commercial supplier and was collected at three time points about 15 days apart. For immunosequencing, genomic DNA was extracted from whole blood that had not been sorted. The immunoSEQ Assay, which uses bias-controlled multiplex PCR amplification of genomic DNA, was used to profile TCRbeta CDR3 regions. The authors processed their data as follows. To quantify the absolute abundance of each unique TCRbeta CDR3 region, the sequences were collapsed and filtered. Two models were used to test differential abundance: a binomial model (Fisher-equivalent) and a beta-binomial model that adds time-dependent variance fitted from healthy donors. Clones with fewer than 5 combined templates were removed, and differential abundance was called for clones with a Benjamini-Hochberg FDR below 0.01. Beta-binomial variance was modeled as a function of total template count across the two samples using the form v = (b*log(k)+a)^2. TCRdb holds this immuneACCESS table with in-frame rearrangements only. Some clones are missing; in checked studies, unresolved V genes explain under half, and the rest has no known cause. Clone size and V and J calls were adopted from that table, with D and trimming inferred from the DNA. The sample records some 99,000 clones, 88% of which are singletons. 8.4% of the sample is taken by the ten largest.

In this chain, TRBV29-1 is recombined with TRBJ1-2; TRBD1 is a weak D gene call, 6 bases matching. The specimen was blood. The receptor was isolated from a person aged 18 to 70 in good health. CDR3 reads: CSVYYREEVGGYTF. The sequence in DNA is TGCAGCGTCTACTACAGGGAGGAGGTTGGCGGCTACACCTTC. Reference TRBV29-1 and TRBJ1-2 genes cover what lies past the CDR3, so the full variable domain is SAVISQKPSRDICQRGTSLTIQCQVDSQVTMMFWYRQQPGQSLTLIATANQGSEATYESGFVIDKFPISRPNLTFSTLTVSNMSPEDSSIYLCSVYYREEVGGYTFGSGTRLTVV.